This T cell receptor (beta chain) is drawn from a study of CD8 T cells in Susac syndrome. Reverse transcription of 0.5 to 1 ug RNA was carried out with random hexamers. TCRdb re-analysed the immunoSEQ multiplex PCR reads in MiXCR, keeping a single row per CDR3 protein. This sample yields some 300,000 distinct CDR3 sequences, of which 85% are seen a single time; 0.21% belongs to the top ten. Trimming cost V 7 bases and J 0 bases; bases outside gene matches: 14. The length of the CDR3 is 18 residues. The germline CDR1 and CDR2 sequences are MNHEY and SVGEGT. This chain connects TRBV6-2 or TRBV6-3 to TRBJ2-5; 10 bases are a match to TRBD2. The source material was CD8+ T cells from PBMCs. This TCR was sampled from a human donor with multiple sclerosis. The CDR3 here is CASNRLAGRDLDQETQYF. The CDR3 DNA follows: TGTGCCAGCAACCGACTAGCGGGCCGCGATTTGGACCAAGAGACCCAGTACTTC.